The 30 T cell receptor beta chains listed next were all sequenced from one sample in a study of blood T cells in healthy people across ages. A J-beta primer mix and a sample-barcoded 5' primer were used in a second PCR of roughly 6 to 12 cycles. TCRdb reprocessed the 5' RACE reads with MiXCR, giving one entry per CDR3 protein. The sample lists roughly 2 million distinct CDR3 sequences, roughly 50% occurring once. Sample: blood. Receptors were obtained from a woman aged 40-49 years in good health.

In its sample, this clonotype was seen a few times. The V and J genes are TRBV7-9 and TRBJ2-3; the D gene could be TRBD1 or TRBD2 (5 bases each). The CDR3 has 16 amino acids. The V end lost 8 bases, the J end lost 0 bases, and 18 bases lay between the germline ends. The germline V gene encodes CDR1 SEHNR and CDR2 FQNEAQ (reference sequence). CDR3 loop: CASGTPAPISTDTQYF. CDR3 DNA: TGTGCCAGCGGGACCCCGGCCCCAATTAGCACAGATACGCAGTATTTT.

This chain connects TRBV6-6 to TRBJ2-6, with TRBD1 as a possible D gene (6 bases). This CDR3 spans 17 amino acids. V lost 7 bases and J lost 0, with 16 bases in between. Germline lookup yields CDR1 MNHNY and CDR2 SVGAGI (reference sequence). The CDR3 DNA follows: TGTGCCAGCATCTGGGGGACACCAGACTCTGGGGCCAACGTCCTGACTTTC. This encodes CASIWGTPDSGANVLTF.

This clonotype was counted between two and nine times. CDR3 nucleotides: TGCAGCGTTACCCTCGGGGCAGGGGCCACCTACAATGAGCAGTTCTTC. Its translation is CSVTLGAGATYNEQFF. The genes are TRBV29-1 and TRBJ2-1; a possible D gene is TRBD1 (6 bases). V lost 5 bases and J lost 2, with 19 bases in between. Germline values: CDR1 SQVTM, CDR2 ANQGSEA. The CDR3 contains 16 residues.

This clonotype was observed a few times. The rearrangement uses TRBV4-3 and TRBJ1-2; D is unresolved. Trimming took 0 bases from V and 4 from J, leaving 9 bases between them. This CDR3 has 14 residues. In germline, CDR1 is LGHNA, CDR2 YSLEER. The chain's CDR3 is CASSQEKDFYGYTF. CDR3 in DNA: TGCGCCAGCAGCCAAGAAAAGGACTTCTATGGCTACACCTTC.

The chain joins TRBV7-2 to TRBJ1-2, with D unresolved. Germline lookup yields CDR1 SGHTA and CDR2 FQGNSA. V lost 1 base, J lost 8 bases, and 11 bases lay in between. The CDR3 is 13 amino acids. CDR3 residues: CASSLDAVIGYTF. The CDR3 region has the DNA TGTGCCAGCAGCTTAGATGCCGTTATCGGCTACACCTTC. The entire variable domain, with the rest obtained from reference TRBV7-2 and TRBJ1-2, is as follows: GAGVSQSPSNKVTEKGKDVELRCDPISGHTALYWYRQSLGQGLEFLIYFQGNSAPDKSGLPSDRFSAERTGGSVSTLTIQRTQQEDSAVYLCASSLDAVIGYTFGSGTRLTVV.

V and J are TRBV2 and TRBJ2-3; D remains ambiguous. CDR1 and CDR2 (germline): SNHLY, FYNNEI. Trimming left V 3 bases short and J 10 bases short, with 14 bases between. The CDR3 loop spans 13 amino acids. This chain's CDR3 is CASSEGLNLAQYF. CDR3 DNA: TGTGCCAGCAGTGAGGGCCTCAACTTAGCGCAGTATTTT.

This clonotype was seen a few times. V usage is TRBV7-2 and J usage is TRBJ1-4, with a tentative D call TRBD1 (6 bases). Trimming took 4 bases from V and 7 from J, leaving 16 bases between them. The germline CDR1 and CDR2 sequences are SGHTA and FQGNSA. This CDR3 is built from 15 residues. The CDR3 bases are TGTGCCAGCAGCTCCCCAGGGGCGGGGGGTGAAAAACTGTTTTTT. This sequence encodes CASSSPGAGGEKLFF.

This clonotype was seen once. The chain couples TRBV7-3 to TRBJ1-2, with TRBD1 as a possible D gene (5 bases). Trimming removed 1 base from V and 6 bases from J, with 15 bases in between. The CDR3 is made up of 15 amino acids. The germline gives CDR1 SGHTA, CDR2 FQGTGA. The CDR3 reads CASSLMAGQGNGYTF. The CDR3 nucleotides are TGTGCCAGCAGCTTAATGGCGGGGCAGGGAAATGGCTACACCTTC.

CDR3 DNA sequence: TGTGCCAGCAGTGAGGGACTTCGGCAGTACTTC. Translation: CASSEGLRQYF. The rearrangement links TRBV28 to TRBJ2-7, with a weak D call TRBD2 (6 bases). Germline V CDR1 and CDR2: MDHEN, SYDVKM. Trimming took off 5 bases at V and 9 bases at J, with 11 bases between the two ends. The CDR3 runs 11 residues.

CDR3 DNA sequence: TGTGCCAGCAGTTCCGACCCGCGAGGCTCTAGAGTGTACTTC. Encoded protein: CASSSDPRGSRVYF. This chain uses TRBV27 with TRBJ2-7; D is unresolved. The CDR3 has 14 residues. V gave up 4 bases and J gave up 12 bases, with 22 bases separating them. Looked up from germline, CDR1 is MNHEY and CDR2 is SMNVEV (reference sequence).

This clonotype was seen more than once but under ten times. The chain recombines TRBV7-2 with TRBJ2-1; D is unclear. Trimming took off 0 bases at V and 6 bases at J, with 6 bases between the two ends. CDR1 is SGHTA and CDR2 is FQGNSA in the germline V gene. The CDR3 sequence is 13 residues long. For the CDR3, the DNA is TGTGCCAGCAGCTTAGCCAGACGCAATGAGCAGTTCTTC. Translation: CASSLARRNEQFF.

This chain connects TRBV6-2 or TRBV6-3 to TRBJ2-3, with TRBD1 as a possible D gene (5 bases). Germline CDR1 is MNHEY and CDR2 is SVGEGT. The CDR3 extends over 13 amino acids. V lost 7 bases to trimming and J lost 2 bases, with 10 bases between them. Here the CDR3 DNA reads TGTGCCAGCACCGGACAAGACACAGATACGCAGTATTTT. It is translated as CASTGQDTDTQYF.

The rearrangement uses TRBV5-1 and TRBJ2-1; maybe TRBD2 (5 bases). The tail of the sequence fits TRBJ2-7 better, so the J call may be wrong. The CDR3 length is 15 residues. The germline gives CDR1 SGHRS, CDR2 YFSETQ. The CDR3 loop reads CASSLAEGAYNEQYF. CDR3 nucleotides: TGCGCCAGCAGCTTGGCCGAGGGTGCGTACAATGAGCAGTACTTC.

The chain is built from TRBV12-3 or TRBV12-4 and TRBJ2-7; perhaps TRBD2 as D (5 bases). Trimming shortened V by 6 bases and J by 5 bases, and 23 bases separated the two germline ends. The CDR3 is 16 amino acids. The CDR3 nucleotides read TGTGCCAGCAGAGGACGAGGGTCTGCGTTTACCCACGAGCAGTACTTC. Translated: CASRGRGSAFTHEQYF.

Only a few counts were recorded for this clonotype. This chain uses TRBV18 with TRBJ2-4; a weak D match, TRBD1 (5 bases). CDR1 and CDR2 (germline): KGHSH, LQKENI. This CDR3 is 15 amino acids long. Trimming pared 3 bases from V and 8 bases from J, leaving 17 bases between. CDR3 nucleotides: TGTGCCAGCTCACCGGGGCAGGCCCTCAAGGACATTCAGTACTTC. Amino acids: CASSPGQALKDIQYF.

This clonotype has a handful of counts. The rearrangement uses TRBV29-1 and TRBJ1-2, with 8 bases aligning to TRBD1. The J segment lost 1 base and the V segment lost 8 bases, leaving 27 bases of the junction unmatched. Germline CDR1 reads SQVTM; CDR2 reads ANQGSEA. This CDR3 contains 20 residues. The CDR3 region is CSSCSGRGPNTKCFNYGYTF. In DNA form, the CDR3 reads TGCAGCTCATGTTCCGGCAGGGGGCCTAATACTAAGTGCTTTAACTATGGCTACACCTTC.

The J gene is TRBJ2-3, the V gene TRBV9, with TRBD2 as a possible D gene (6 bases). V shed 4 bases and J shed 4 bases, with 28 bases lying between them. Germline V gene lookup returns CDR1 SGDLS and CDR2 YYNGEE. This CDR3 contains 19 residues. Here the CDR3 DNA reads TGTGCCAGCAGCCCCCTTGGGGCTCCCTACGGAGCGGGCGCAGATACGCAGTATTTT. It yields the protein CASSPLGAPYGAGADTQYF. Drawing the rest from reference TRBV9 and TRBJ2-3, the complete variable domain is DSGVTQTPKHLITATGQRVTLRCSPRSGDLSVYWYQQSLDQGLQFLIQYYNGEERAKGNILERFSAQQFPDLHSELNLSSLELGDSALYFCASSPLGAPYGAGADTQYFGPGTRLTVL.

This clonotype was found a few times. This chain links TRBV20-1 with TRBJ2-1, with 13 bases aligning to TRBD2. This CDR3 region has 19 residues. The germline gives CDR1 DFQATT, CDR2 SNEGSKA (reference sequence). The V segment lost 2 bases and the J segment 4 bases; nucleotides outside the gene matches: 14. The CDR3 DNA is TGCAGTGCTAGACCCCCTCCACTAGCGGGGGGGCGTCTATACAATGAGCAGTTCTTC. Protein product: CSARPPPLAGGRLYNEQFF.

In this sample, this clonotype turned up a few times. A clone one base away is much larger, so this may be a read error. V and J are TRBV6-6 and TRBJ2-7; D possibly corresponds to TRBD1 (5 bases). This CDR3 is built from 14 residues. Trimming left V 2 bases short and J 10 bases short, with 18 bases between. The germline CDR1 and CDR2 sequences are MNHNY and SVGAGI (reference sequence). CDR3 DNA sequence: TGTGCCAGCAGTTACGCAAGATGGGGCTCAACCCAGTACTTC. This translates into CASSYARWGSTQYF.

This chain connects TRBV6-5 to TRBJ2-6; TRBD2 is a possible D gene (5 bases). V lost 4 bases and J lost 0, with 10 bases in between. The CDR3 runs to 16 residues. Germline V gene sequence: CDR1 MNHEY, CDR2 SVGAGI. The CDR3 spells CASSFRDVSGANVLTF. The CDR3, as DNA: TGTGCCAGCAGTTTTCGGGATGTCTCTGGGGCCAACGTCCTGACTTTC.

The chain links TRBV6-7 to TRBJ1-6; D ambiguous. TRBV6-7 is recorded as an ORF, its role being uncertain. The CDR3 has 12 residues. CDR3 residues: CAWGSYNSPLHF. The CDR3 nucleotides are TGTGCGTGGGGCTCCTATAATTCACCCCTCCACTTT.

This clonotype was picked up a small number of times. This sequence joins TRBV12-3 or TRBV12-4 and TRBJ2-7; 9 nucleotides line up with TRBD1. Matching the DNA end better, TRBJ2-5 makes the J call doubtful. The CDR3 spans 14 residues. The CDR3 nucleotides read TGTGCCAGCAGTCACAGGGGGCTGTATGAGACCCAGTACTTC. Translating gives CASSHRGLYETQYF.

This chain connects TRBV12-3 or TRBV12-4 to TRBJ1-1; no reliable D call. The CDR3 runs 15 residues. V shed 1 base and J shed 4 bases, with 13 bases lying between them. The CDR3 bases are TGTGCCAGCAGTTTAGAGGCGGGCTCTAGCACTGAAGCTTTCTTT. It is translated as CASSLEAGSSTEAFF.

The rearrangement uses TRBV4-2 and TRBJ2-1, with TRBD2 identical over 12 bases. V shed 1 base, J shed 2 bases, and the junction held 6 bases outside the gene matches. CDR1 LGHNA and CDR2 YNFKEQ come from the germline V gene. The CDR3 sequence is 18 residues long. This CDR3 is CASSQAGTSGSPYNEQFF. CDR3 in DNA: TGTGCCAGCAGCCAAGCCGGGACTAGCGGGTCCCCCTACAATGAGCAGTTCTTC.

This chain uses TRBV29-1 with TRBJ1-1; 7 bases map to TRBD1. Germline values: CDR1 SQVTM, CDR2 ANQGSEA. The CDR3 length is 14 residues. J was trimmed by 1 base and V by 3 bases; bases with no gene match: 5. In nucleotides, the CDR3 is TGCAGCGTTGATACAGGGGCTGGGAACACTGAAGCTTTCTTT. Protein sequence: CSVDTGAGNTEAFF.

The V call is TRBV11-3, the J call TRBJ2-1, with 9 positions matching TRBD2. The V gene's germline CDR1 is SGHNT and CDR2 YENEEA. CDR3 length equals 15 residues. With 4 bases clipped from V and 10 bases from J, the junction kept 11 bases outside the gene matches. This CDR3 reads CASSSGTSSGEEQFF. The CDR3 region has the DNA TGTGCCAGCAGCTCCGGGACTAGCTCGGGGGAAGAGCAGTTCTTC.

The V gene is TRBV7-3, the J gene TRBJ2-1; tentatively, D is TRBD1 (5 bases). Trimming removed 2 bases from V and 2 bases from J, with 10 bases in between. CDR1 and CDR2 from the germline V gene are SGHTA and FQGTGA. The CDR3 extends over 15 amino acids. In nucleotides, the CDR3 is TGTGCCAGCAGCTTAGGGGCTAGGCCCTACAATGAGCAGTTCTTC. Its translation is CASSLGARPYNEQFF. Filled out from reference TRBV7-3 and TRBJ2-1, the complete variable domain reads GAGVSQTPSNKVTEKGKYVELRCDPISGHTALYWYRQSLGQGPEFLIYFQGTGAADDSGLPNDRFFAVRPEGSVSTLKIQRTERGDSAVYLCASSLGARPYNEQFFGPGTRLTVL.

This clonotype appeared a few times. The chain combines TRBV14 with TRBJ2-4; 12 positions agree with TRBD1. CDR1 is SGHDN and CDR2 is FVKESK in the germline V gene. The CDR3 has 15 amino acids. After removal of 6 bases from V and 6 bases from J, the junction contained 6 bases not matched to a gene. CDR3 sequence: CASRPGQGAANIQYF. In DNA, the CDR3 is TGTGCCAGCAGGCCGGGACAGGGGGCGGCAAACATTCAGTACTTC.

The chain recombines TRBV7-2 with TRBJ1-2, with 10 bases matching TRBD1. V shed 6 bases and J 7 bases; nucleotides not matched to a gene: 8. CDR1 and CDR2 from the germline V gene are SGHTA and FQGNSA. The CDR3 length is 14 residues. The CDR3 is CASRPDRGLAGYTF. The CDR3 DNA sequence: TGTGCCAGCAGACCCGACAGGGGGCTGGCTGGCTACACCTTC. The full variable domain, in which reference TRBV7-2 and TRBJ1-2 provide the parts outside the CDR3, is GAGVSQSPSNKVTEKGKDVELRCDPISGHTALYWYRQSLGQGLEFLIYFQGNSAPDKSGLPSDRFSAERTGGSVSTLTIQRTQQEDSAVYLCASRPDRGLAGYTFGSGTRLTVV.

V usage is TRBV10-3 and J usage is TRBJ2-7; the match to TRBD1 covers 7 bases. V trimming: 6 bases; J trimming: 0 bases; junction bases outside the gene matches: 5. CDR3 size: 14 residues. Germline V gives CDR1 ENHRY, CDR2 SYGVKD. CDR3 loop: CAISPTGISYEQYF. DNA of the CDR3: TGTGCCATCAGCCCGACAGGGATCTCCTACGAGCAGTACTTC.